This TCR beta chain comes out of a study of T-cell reconstitution after alpha-beta-depleted transplantation in children. Researchers prepared the TCRbeta library using unique molecular identifiers, the study reports. TCRdb re-called the PCR reads with MiXCR, one entry per CDR3 protein. The sample records around 800,000 distinct CDR3 sequences, approximately 15% being singletons. Trimming cost V 4 bases and J 7 bases; bases outside gene matches: 10. Germline V gene sequence: CDR1 ENHRY, CDR2 SYGVKD. This CDR3 is built from 16 residues. Sample: PBMCs, mostly from graft donor cells, taken 360 days after TCRalphabeta/CD19-depleted stem cell transplant. The clonotype was recovered from a male patient younger than 18 who had a stem cell transplant for acute lymphoblastic leukemia, so the T cells may come from the graft donor. V usage is TRBV10-3 and J usage is TRBJ2-1; 10 bases match TRBD2. In DNA, the CDR3 is TGTGCCATCAGTGCGGCTAGCGGGAGAGCGGAGAATGAGCAGTTCTTC. Amino acids: CAISAASGRAENEQFF.